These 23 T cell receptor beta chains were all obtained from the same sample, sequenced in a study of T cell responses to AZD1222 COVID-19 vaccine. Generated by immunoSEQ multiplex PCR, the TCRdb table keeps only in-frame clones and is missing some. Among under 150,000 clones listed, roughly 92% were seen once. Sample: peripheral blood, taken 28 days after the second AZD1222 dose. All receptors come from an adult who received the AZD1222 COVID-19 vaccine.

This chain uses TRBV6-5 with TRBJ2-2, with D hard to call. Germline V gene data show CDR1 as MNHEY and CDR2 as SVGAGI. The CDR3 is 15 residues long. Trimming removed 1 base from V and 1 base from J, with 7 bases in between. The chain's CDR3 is CASSYFLGNTGELFF. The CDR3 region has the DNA TGTGCCAGCAGTTACTTTCTGGGGAACACCGGGGAGCTGTTTTTT.

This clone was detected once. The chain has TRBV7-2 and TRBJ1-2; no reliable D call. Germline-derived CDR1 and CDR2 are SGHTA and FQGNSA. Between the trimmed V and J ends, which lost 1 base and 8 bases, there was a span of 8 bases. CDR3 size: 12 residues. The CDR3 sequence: CASSLELGGYTF. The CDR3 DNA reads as TGTGCCAGCAGCTTAGAGCTGGGGGGCTACACCTTC.

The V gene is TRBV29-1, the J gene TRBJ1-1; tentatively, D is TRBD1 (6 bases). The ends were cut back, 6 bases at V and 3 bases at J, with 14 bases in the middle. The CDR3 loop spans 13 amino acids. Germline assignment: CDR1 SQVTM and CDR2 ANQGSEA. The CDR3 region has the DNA TGCAGCGTCTTAGGTTACAGGGACACTGAAGCTTTCTTT. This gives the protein CSVLGYRDTEAFF.

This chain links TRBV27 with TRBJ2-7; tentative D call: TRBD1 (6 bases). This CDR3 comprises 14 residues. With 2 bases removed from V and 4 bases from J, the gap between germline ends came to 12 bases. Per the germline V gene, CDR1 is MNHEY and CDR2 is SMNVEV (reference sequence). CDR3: CASSLARGTYEQYF. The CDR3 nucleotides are TGTGCCAGCAGTTTAGCCAGGGGTACTTACGAGCAGTACTTC.

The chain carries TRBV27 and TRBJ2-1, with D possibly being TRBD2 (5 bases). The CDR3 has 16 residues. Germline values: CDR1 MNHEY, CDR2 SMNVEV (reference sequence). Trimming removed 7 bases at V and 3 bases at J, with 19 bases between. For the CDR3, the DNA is TGTGCCAGCACCCAAGGAGGTGGCAGTCTCTACAATGAGCAGTTCTTC. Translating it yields CASTQGGGSLYNEQFF.

In DNA form, the CDR3 reads TGTGCCAGCAGCTCCTTCGCTCGGGATACCTATAATTCACCCCTCCACTTT. It encodes CASSSFARDTYNSPLHF. J is TRBJ1-6 and V is TRBV11-2; D unclear. The CDR3 is made up of 17 amino acids. V was cut by 4 bases and J by 2 bases, with 15 bases left in between. Germline CDR1 reads SGHAT; CDR2 reads FQNNGV.

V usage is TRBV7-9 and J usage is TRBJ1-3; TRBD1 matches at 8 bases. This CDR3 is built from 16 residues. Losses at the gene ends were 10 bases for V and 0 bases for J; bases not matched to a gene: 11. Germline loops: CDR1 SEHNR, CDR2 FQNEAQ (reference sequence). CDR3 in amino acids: CATKLLGQVSGNTIYF. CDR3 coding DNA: TGTGCCACCAAGCTTCTGGGACAGGTCTCTGGAAACACCATATATTTT.

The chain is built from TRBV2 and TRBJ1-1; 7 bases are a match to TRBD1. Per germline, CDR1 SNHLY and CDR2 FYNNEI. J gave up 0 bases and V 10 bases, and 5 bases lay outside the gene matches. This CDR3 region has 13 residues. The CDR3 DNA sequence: TGTGCCACCGGACAGGACATGAACACTGAAGCTTTCTTT. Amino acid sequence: CATGQDMNTEAFF.

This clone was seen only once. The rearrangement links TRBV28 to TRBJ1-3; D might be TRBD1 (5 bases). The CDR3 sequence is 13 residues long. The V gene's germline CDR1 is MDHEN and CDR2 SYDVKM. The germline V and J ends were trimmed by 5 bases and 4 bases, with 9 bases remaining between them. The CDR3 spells CASSPGYGNTIYF. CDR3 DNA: TGTGCCAGCAGTCCAGGGTACGGAAACACCATATATTTT.

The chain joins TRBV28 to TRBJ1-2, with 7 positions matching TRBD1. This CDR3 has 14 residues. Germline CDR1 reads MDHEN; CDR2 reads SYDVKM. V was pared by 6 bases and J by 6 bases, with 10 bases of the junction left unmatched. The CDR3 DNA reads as TGTGCCAGCAGGCCGACAAGGGGGCTCGATGGCTACACCTTC. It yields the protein CASRPTRGLDGYTF.

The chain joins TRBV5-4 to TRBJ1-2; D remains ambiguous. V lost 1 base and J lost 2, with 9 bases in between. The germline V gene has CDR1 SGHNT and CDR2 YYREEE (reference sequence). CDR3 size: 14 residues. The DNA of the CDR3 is TGTGCCAGCAGCTTGCGGACCGACAACTATGGCTACACCTTC. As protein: CASSLRTDNYGYTF. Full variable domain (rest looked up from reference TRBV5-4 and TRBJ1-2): ETGVTQSPTHLIKTRGQQVTLRCSSQSGHNTVSWYQQALGQGPQFIFQYYREEENGRGNFPPRFSGLQFPNYSSELNVNALELDDSALYLCASSLRTDNYGYTFGSGTRLTVV.

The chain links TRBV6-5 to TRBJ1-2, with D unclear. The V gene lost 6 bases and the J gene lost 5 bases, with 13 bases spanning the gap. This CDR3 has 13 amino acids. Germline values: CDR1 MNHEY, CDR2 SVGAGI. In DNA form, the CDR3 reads TGTGCCAGCAGGGAGACTCGCCGGTATGGCTACACCTTC. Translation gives CASRETRRYGYTF.

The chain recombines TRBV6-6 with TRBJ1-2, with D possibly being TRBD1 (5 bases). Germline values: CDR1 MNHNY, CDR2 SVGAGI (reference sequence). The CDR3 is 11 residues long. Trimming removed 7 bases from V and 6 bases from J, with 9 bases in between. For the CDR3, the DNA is TGTGCCAGCACAACAGGCAATGGCTACACCTTC. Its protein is CASTTGNGYTF.

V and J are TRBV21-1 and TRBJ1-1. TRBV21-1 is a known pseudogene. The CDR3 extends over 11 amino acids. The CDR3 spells CASSWGTEAFF. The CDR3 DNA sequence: TGTGCCAGCAGTTGGGGGACTGAAGCTTTCTTT.

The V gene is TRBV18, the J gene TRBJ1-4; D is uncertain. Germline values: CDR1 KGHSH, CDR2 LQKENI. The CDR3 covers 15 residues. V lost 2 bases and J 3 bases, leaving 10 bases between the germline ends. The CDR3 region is CASSPIHSSNEKLFF. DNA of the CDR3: TGTGCCAGCTCACCAATACACAGCTCTAATGAAAAACTGTTTTTT. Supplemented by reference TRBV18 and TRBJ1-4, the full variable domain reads NAGVMQNPRHLVRRRGQEARLRCSPMKGHSHVYWYRQLPEEGLKFMVYLQKENIIDESGMPKERFSAEFPKEGPSILRIQQVVRGDSAAYFCASSPIHSSNEKLFFGSGTQLSVL.

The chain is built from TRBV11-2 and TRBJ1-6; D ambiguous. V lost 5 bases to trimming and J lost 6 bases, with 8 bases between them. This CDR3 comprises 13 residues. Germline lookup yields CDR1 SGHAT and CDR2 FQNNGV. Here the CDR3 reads CASSGTANSPLHF. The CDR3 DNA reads TGTGCCAGCAGCGGAACAGCTAATTCACCCCTCCACTTT.

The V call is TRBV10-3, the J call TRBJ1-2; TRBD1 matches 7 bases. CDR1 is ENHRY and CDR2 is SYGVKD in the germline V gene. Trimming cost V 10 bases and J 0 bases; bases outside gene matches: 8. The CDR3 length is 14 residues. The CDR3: CATVGTATNYGYTF. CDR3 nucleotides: TGTGCCACCGTAGGGACAGCCACTAACTATGGCTACACCTTC.

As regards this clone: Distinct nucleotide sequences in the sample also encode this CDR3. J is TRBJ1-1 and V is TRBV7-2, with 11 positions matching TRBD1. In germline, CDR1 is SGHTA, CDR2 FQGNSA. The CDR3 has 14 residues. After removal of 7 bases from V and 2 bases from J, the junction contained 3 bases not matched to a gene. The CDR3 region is CASTRTGGNTEAFF. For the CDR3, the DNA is TGTGCCAGCACCCGGACAGGGGGCAACACTGAAGCTTTCTTT.

DNA of the CDR3: TGTGCCAGCCTTTCACCTAGGGAACGGGGCTCCTACGAGCAGTACTTC. Its translation: CASLSPRERGSYEQYF. The chain has TRBV27 and TRBJ2-7, with a weak D call TRBD2 (5 bases). V lost 8 bases to trimming and J lost 0 bases, with 20 bases between them. The CDR3 loop spans 16 amino acids. Germline V gene sequence: CDR1 MNHEY, CDR2 SMNVEV (reference sequence).

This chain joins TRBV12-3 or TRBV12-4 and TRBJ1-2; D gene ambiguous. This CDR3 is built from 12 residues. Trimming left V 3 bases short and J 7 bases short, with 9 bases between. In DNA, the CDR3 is TGTGCCAGCAGTTTCGGGGTTGGTGGCTACACCTTC. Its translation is CASSFGVGGYTF.

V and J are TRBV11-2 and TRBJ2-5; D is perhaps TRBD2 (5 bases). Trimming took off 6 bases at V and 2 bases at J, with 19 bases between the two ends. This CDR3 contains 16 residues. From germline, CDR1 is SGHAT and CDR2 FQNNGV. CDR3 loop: CASSPPGFGDQETQYF. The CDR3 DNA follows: TGTGCCAGCAGTCCACCGGGGTTCGGGGATCAAGAGACCCAGTACTTC.

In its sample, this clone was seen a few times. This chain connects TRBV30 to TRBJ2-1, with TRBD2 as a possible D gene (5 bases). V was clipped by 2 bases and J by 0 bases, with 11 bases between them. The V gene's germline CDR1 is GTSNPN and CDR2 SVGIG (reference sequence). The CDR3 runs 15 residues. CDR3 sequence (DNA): TGTGCCTGGAGTTCGAGGGAGTACTCCTACAATGAGCAGTTCTTC. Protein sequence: CAWSSREYSYNEQFF.

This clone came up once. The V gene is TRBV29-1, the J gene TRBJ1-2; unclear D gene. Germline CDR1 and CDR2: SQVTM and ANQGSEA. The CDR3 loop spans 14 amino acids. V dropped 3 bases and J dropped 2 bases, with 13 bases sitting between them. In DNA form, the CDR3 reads TGCAGCGTTGAGCACCGGGCGCCGAACTATGGCTACACCTTC. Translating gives CSVEHRAPNYGYTF.